This T cell receptor beta chain derives from a study of blood T cells in healthy people across ages. Germline V gene data show CDR1 as MNHEY and CDR2 as SVGEGT. The CDR3 contains 13 residues. Trimming stripped 8 bases from V and 2 bases from J, with 10 bases between. Study-wide results and limits: The recorded TCR beta diversity per million T cells decreased in a roughly linear manner with age.

Primed by a sample-barcoded 5' primer and a J-beta primer mix, a second PCR proceeded for roughly 7 to 11 cycles. TCRdb re-derived calls from the 5' RACE reads in MiXCR, one entry per CDR3 protein. The top ten hold under 10% of the sample, which has approximately 760,000 distinct CDR3 sequences, approximately 25% seen once. This clonotype was detected only a few times. Its antigen is unidentified. The data were also submitted as part of a second study, on T cells of mothers and their children. Per that paper: RNA that had been extracted went wholly into cDNA synthesis, at roughly 1.5 ug per 15 ul. Researchers report slightly higher, though non-significant, overlap in related mother-child pairs than in unrelated pairs.

What was sequenced was blood. The receptor comes from a boy younger than 18 in good health. The chain combines TRBV6-2 or TRBV6-3 with TRBJ1-5; TRBD1 is a possible D gene (6 bases). The CDR3 sequence: CASLEGGNQPQHF. The CDR3 DNA sequence: TGTGCCAGCTTGGAGGGGGGCAATCAGCCCCAGCATTTT.